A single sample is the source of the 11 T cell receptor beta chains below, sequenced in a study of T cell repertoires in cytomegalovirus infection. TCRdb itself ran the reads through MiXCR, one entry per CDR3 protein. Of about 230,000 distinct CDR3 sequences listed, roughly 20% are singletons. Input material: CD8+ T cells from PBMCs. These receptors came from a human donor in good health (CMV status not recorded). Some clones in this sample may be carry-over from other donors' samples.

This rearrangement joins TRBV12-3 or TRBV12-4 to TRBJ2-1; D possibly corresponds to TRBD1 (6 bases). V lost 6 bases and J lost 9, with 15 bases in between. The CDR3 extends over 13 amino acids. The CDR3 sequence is CASRTSQGIEQFF. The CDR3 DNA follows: TGTGCCAGCAGGACGTCACAGGGTATTGAGCAGTTCTTC.

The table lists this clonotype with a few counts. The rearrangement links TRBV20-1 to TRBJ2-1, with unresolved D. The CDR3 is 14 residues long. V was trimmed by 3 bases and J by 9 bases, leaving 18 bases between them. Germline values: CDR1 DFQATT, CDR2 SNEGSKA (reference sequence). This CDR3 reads CSARRIDAVREQFF. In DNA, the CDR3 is TGCAGTGCTAGGAGGATAGACGCAGTACGTGAGCAGTTCTTC.

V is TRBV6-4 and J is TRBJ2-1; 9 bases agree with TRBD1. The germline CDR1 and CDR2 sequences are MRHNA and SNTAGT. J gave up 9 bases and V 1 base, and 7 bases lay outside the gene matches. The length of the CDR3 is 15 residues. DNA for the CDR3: TGTGCCAGCAGTGACTTTCCCAGACAGGGGGTTGAGCAGTTCTTC. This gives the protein CASSDFPRQGVEQFF.

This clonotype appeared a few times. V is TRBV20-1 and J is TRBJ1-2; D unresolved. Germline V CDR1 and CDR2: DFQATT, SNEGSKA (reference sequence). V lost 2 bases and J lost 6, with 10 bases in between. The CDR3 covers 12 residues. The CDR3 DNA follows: TGCAGTGCTAGATTCTGGACCGATGGCTACACCTTC. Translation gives CSARFWTDGYTF.

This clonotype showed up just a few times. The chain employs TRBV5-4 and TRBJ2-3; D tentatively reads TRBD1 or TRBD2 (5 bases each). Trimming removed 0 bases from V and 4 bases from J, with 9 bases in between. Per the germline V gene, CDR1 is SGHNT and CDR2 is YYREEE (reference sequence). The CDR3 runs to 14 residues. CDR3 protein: CASSLEGTPDTQYF. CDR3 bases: TGTGCCAGCAGCTTGGAAGGGACGCCAGATACGCAGTATTTT.

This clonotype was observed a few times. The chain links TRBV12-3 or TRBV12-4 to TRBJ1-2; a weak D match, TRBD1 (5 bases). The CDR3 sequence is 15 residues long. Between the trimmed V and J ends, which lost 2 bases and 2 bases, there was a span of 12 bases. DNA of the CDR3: TGTGCCAGCAGTTTATATGTAGGGGCCAACTATGGCTACACCTTC. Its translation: CASSLYVGANYGYTF.

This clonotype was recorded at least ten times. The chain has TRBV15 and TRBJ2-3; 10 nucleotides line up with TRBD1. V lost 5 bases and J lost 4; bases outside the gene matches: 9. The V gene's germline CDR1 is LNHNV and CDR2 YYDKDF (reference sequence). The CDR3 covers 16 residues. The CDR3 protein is CATSSTDRGRPDTQYF. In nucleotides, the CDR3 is TGTGCCACCAGCTCAACTGACAGGGGGCGACCAGATACGCAGTATTTT.

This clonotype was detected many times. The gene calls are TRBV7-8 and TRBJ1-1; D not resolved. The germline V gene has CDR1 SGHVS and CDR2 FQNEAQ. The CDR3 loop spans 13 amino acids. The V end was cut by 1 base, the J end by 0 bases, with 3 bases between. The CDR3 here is CASSLVVNTEAFF. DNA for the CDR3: TGTGCCAGCAGCTTAGTAGTGAACACTGAAGCTTTCTTT. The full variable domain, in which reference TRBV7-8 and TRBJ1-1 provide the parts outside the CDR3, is GAGVSQSPRYKVAKRGQDVALRCDPISGHVSLFWYQQALGQGPEFLTYFQNEAQLDKSGLPSDRFFAERPEGSVSTLKIQRTQQEDSAVYLCASSLVVNTEAFFGQGTRLTVV.

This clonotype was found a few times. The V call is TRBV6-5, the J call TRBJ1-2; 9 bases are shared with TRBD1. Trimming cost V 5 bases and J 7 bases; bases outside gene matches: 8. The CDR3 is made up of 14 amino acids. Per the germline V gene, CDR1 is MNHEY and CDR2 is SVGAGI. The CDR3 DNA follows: TGTGCCAGCAGTGGACAGGGGTATGGCGGTGGCTACACCTTC. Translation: CASSGQGYGGGYTF.

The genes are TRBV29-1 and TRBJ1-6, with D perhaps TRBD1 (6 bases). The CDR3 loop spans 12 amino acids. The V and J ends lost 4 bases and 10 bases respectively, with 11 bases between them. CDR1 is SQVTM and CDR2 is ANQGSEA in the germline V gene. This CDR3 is CSVGGGSSPLHF. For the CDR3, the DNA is TGCAGCGTTGGAGGGGGAAGCTCACCCCTCCACTTT.

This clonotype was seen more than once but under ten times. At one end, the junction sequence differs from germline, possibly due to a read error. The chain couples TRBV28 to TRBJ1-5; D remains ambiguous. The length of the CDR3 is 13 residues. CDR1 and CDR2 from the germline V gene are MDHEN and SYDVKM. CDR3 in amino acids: CASTLSPNQPQHF. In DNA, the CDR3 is TGTGCCAGCACTTTAAGTCCTAATCAGCCCCAGCATTTT.